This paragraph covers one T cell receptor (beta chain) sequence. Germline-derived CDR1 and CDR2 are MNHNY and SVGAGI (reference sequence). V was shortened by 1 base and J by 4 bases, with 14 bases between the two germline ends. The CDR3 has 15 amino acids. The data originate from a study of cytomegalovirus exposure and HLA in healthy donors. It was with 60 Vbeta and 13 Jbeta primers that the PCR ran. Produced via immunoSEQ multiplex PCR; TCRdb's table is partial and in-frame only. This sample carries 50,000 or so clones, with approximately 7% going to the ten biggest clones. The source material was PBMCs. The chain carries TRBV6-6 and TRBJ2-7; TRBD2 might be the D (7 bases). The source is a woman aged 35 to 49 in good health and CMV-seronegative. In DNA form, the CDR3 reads TGTGCCAGCAGTTACTGGGGGGGGCATAGATACGAGCAGTACTTC. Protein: CASSYWGGHRYEQYF.